The 29 T cell receptor beta chains below all came from one sample that was sequenced in a study of beta chain features in type 1 diabetes. TCRB transcripts that were expressed got sequenced, as all of the isolated RNA had been reverse transcribed. Clones were read by immunoSEQ multiplex PCR, and TCRdb kept only the in-frame ones, dropping some. The repertoire holds some 150,000 clones, with 8.5% to 12% as singletons. The sample comprised naive CD4+ T cells from blood. The origin of the receptors is a man aged 18 to 29 in good health.

This clone was counted between two and nine times. This chain links TRBV7-8 with TRBJ2-5, with D tentatively TRBD1 (5 bases). V was cut by 4 bases and J by 1 base, with 13 bases left in between. CDR3 size: 15 residues. Germline CDR1 reads SGHVS; CDR2 reads FQNEAQ. DNA of the CDR3: TGTGCCAGCAGCTCCTATGGGGCCCGCCAAGAGACCCAGTACTTC. This gives the protein CASSSYGARQETQYF.

This clone was counted between two and nine times. This chain links TRBV23-1 with TRBJ1-5; D unresolved. TRBV23-1 is recorded as an ORF, its role being uncertain. The CDR3 length is 15 residues. The V gene lost 6 bases and the J gene lost 7 bases, with 19 bases spanning the gap. The CDR3 region is CASSAQSHAGQPQHF. The CDR3 DNA follows: TGCGCCAGCAGCGCCCAAAGCCATGCGGGCCAGCCCCAGCATTTT.

This chain connects TRBV7-6 to TRBJ2-3; D gene unclear. CDR1 and CDR2 (germline): SGHVS, FNYEAQ. V was trimmed by 1 base and J by 4 bases, leaving 9 bases between them. CDR3 length: 14 amino acids. DNA of the CDR3: TGTGCCAGCAGCTTAGATAAGCATTCAGATACGCAGTATTTT. Translation gives CASSLDKHSDTQYF.

The V and J genes are TRBV10-1 and TRBJ2-7; D ambiguous. This CDR3 is 14 amino acids long. The V end lost 3 bases, the J end lost 0 bases, and 9 bases lay between the germline ends. Germline CDR1 reads WNHNN; CDR2 reads SYGVQD (reference sequence). The CDR3 coding sequence is TGCGCCAGCAGTGAAGGAGAGGACTCCTACGAGCAGTACTTC. It is translated as CASSEGEDSYEQYF.

The V gene is TRBV11-2, the J gene TRBJ2-7; tentatively, D is TRBD2 (6 bases). V was shortened by 0 bases and J by 2 bases, with 11 bases between the two germline ends. The germline CDR1 and CDR2 sequences are SGHAT and FQNNGV. The CDR3 is 15 amino acids. The CDR3 nucleotides read TGTGCCAGCAGCTTAGATCACGGGGGTACCTACGAGCAGTACTTC. Translation gives CASSLDHGGTYEQYF.

This clone was seen many times. The chain employs TRBV28 and TRBJ2-7; the D gene is possibly TRBD1 (6 bases). Germline V gene data show CDR1 as MDHEN and CDR2 as SYDVKM. This CDR3 spans 13 amino acids. Trimming shortened V by 6 bases and J by 2 bases, and 11 bases separated the two germline ends. The CDR3 sequence: CASRDSLAYEQYF. CDR3 coding DNA: TGTGCCAGCAGGGACAGCCTAGCCTACGAGCAGTACTTC.

The table lists this clone with many counts. The chain is built from TRBV7-2 and TRBJ2-1; 8 bases fit TRBD1. Germline V gene sequence: CDR1 SGHTA, CDR2 FQGNSA. CDR3 size: 14 residues. With 4 bases clipped from V and 5 bases from J, the junction kept 4 bases outside the gene matches. Here the CDR3 DNA reads TGTGCCAGCAGCTCCGACAGGGGAAACAATGAGCAGTTCTTC. It encodes CASSSDRGNNEQFF.

This clone was seen a handful of times. This sequence joins TRBV5-1 and TRBJ2-5; D possibly corresponds to TRBD1 (5 bases). The better agreement between TRBJ2-7 and the DNA end casts doubt on the J call. Germline CDR1 reads SGHRS; CDR2 reads YFSETQ. This CDR3 is built from 15 residues. The chain's CDR3 is CASSSLPDTVYEQYF. The CDR3 region has the DNA TGCGCCAGCAGCTCCCTCCCGGACACCGTCTACGAGCAGTACTTC.

There are a few counts of this clone. The chain couples TRBV6-5 to TRBJ1-5, with 8 bases fitting TRBD1. The CDR3 is 15 amino acids. Germline V CDR1 and CDR2: MNHEY, SVGAGI. The ends lost 5 bases at V and 3 bases at J; junction bases unmatched: 6. The CDR3 DNA follows: TGTGCCAGCAGTCCCGGGACAGGTCTCAATCAGCCCCAGCATTTT. Translating it yields CASSPGTGLNQPQHF.

This clone turned up a few times. V gene TRBV6-5 combines with J gene TRBJ1-5; D not resolved. The CDR3 runs to 15 residues. In germline, CDR1 is MNHEY, CDR2 SVGAGI. The V gene lost 4 bases and the J gene lost 4 bases, with 14 bases spanning the gap. The CDR3 here is CASSFFRTGNQPQHF. In DNA form, the CDR3 reads TGTGCCAGCAGTTTTTTTCGGACGGGAAATCAGCCCCAGCATTTT.

The chain uses TRBV10-3 and TRBJ1-3; D gene ambiguous. Germline CDR1 and CDR2: ENHRY and SYGVKD. The CDR3 length is 14 residues. With 6 bases removed from V and 0 bases from J, the gap between germline ends came to 9 bases. CDR3 residues: CAIRMQASGNTIYF. DNA of the CDR3: TGTGCCATCAGGATGCAAGCCTCTGGAAACACCATATATTTT.

The genes are TRBV12-5 and TRBJ2-7; 9 bases match TRBD1. Germline V lookup: CDR1 LGHNT, CDR2 FRNRAP. Trimming took 5 bases from V and 3 from J; bases not matched to a gene: 2. CDR3 length equals 13 residues. For the CDR3, the DNA is TGTGCTAGTGGTCCGGACAGGGGCTACGAGCAGTACTTC. This codes for CASGPDRGYEQYF.

The chain uses TRBV6-5 and TRBJ2-3; D unresolved. V dropped 2 bases and J dropped 0 bases, with 12 bases sitting between them. The CDR3 extends over 16 amino acids. From germline, CDR1 is MNHEY and CDR2 SVGAGI. The CDR3 spells CASSYMGRPSTDTQYF. CDR3 bases: TGTGCCAGCAGTTACATGGGCAGGCCAAGCACAGATACGCAGTATTTT.

In this sample, this clone turned up a few times. The V gene is TRBV13, the J gene TRBJ1-6, with D uncertain. Germline V CDR1 and CDR2: PRHDT, FYEKMQ (reference sequence). Trimming took off 2 bases at V and 0 bases at J, with 8 bases between the two ends. The CDR3 length is 16 residues. The CDR3 region has the DNA TGTGCCAGCAGCTTAAGGGAGAGCTCCTATAATTCACCCCTCCACTTT. This codes for CASSLRESSYNSPLHF.

The chain recombines TRBV11-2 with TRBJ1-2; D gene uncertain. The CDR3 totals 12 residues. The germline CDR1 and CDR2 sequences are SGHAT and FQNNGV. V lost 2 bases and J 2 bases, leaving 3 bases between the germline ends. The DNA for the CDR3 is TGTGCCAGCAGCTTATCGAACTATGGCTACACCTTC. The encoded protein is CASSLSNYGYTF.

The rearrangement uses TRBV6-1 and TRBJ1-1, with 8 positions matching TRBD1. The CDR3 is made up of 14 amino acids. Trimming at V came to 6 bases and at J to 2 bases, leaving 5 bases not matched to a gene. CDR1 and CDR2 from the germline V gene are MNHNS and SASEGT. The CDR3 region has the DNA TGTGCCAGCAGCGTTGGACAGGGTAACACTGAAGCTTTCTTT. Its protein product is CASSVGQGNTEAFF.

This clone was counted a few times. V is TRBV5-1 and J is TRBJ2-3; TRBD2 agrees at 8 bases. Trimming took 0 bases from V and 4 from J; bases not matched to a gene: 4. Germline-derived CDR1 and CDR2 are SGHRS and YFSETQ. This CDR3 spans 15 amino acids. CDR3 nucleotide sequence: TGCGCCAGCAGCTTGGTTGCGGGGGGACCAGATACGCAGTATTTT. It specifies CASSLVAGGPDTQYF. The entire variable domain, with the rest obtained from reference TRBV5-1 and TRBJ2-3, is as follows: KAGVTQTPRYLIKTRGQQVTLSCSPISGHRSVSWYQQTPGQGLQFLFEYFSETQRNKGNFPGRFSGRQFSNSRSEMNVSTLELGDSALYLCASSLVAGGPDTQYFGPGTRLTVL.

V and J are TRBV9 and TRBJ1-3, with D unclear. Looked up from germline, CDR1 is SGDLS and CDR2 is YYNGEE. V lost 3 bases and J 0 bases, leaving 7 bases between the germline ends. CDR3 length equals 14 residues. As DNA, the CDR3 is TGTGCCAGCAGCGCTTTTAACTCTGGAAACACCATATATTTT. It codes for CASSAFNSGNTIYF.

This clone was counted between two and nine times. This chain connects TRBV9 to TRBJ1-6, with 8 bases aligning to TRBD1. CDR1 and CDR2 (germline): SGDLS, YYNGEE. The CDR3 has 15 residues. V trimming: 4 bases; J trimming: 8 bases; junction bases outside the gene matches: 8. The CDR3 sequence: CASSISQGADSPLHF. DNA for the CDR3: TGTGCCAGCAGCATTTCCCAGGGGGCTGATTCACCCCTCCACTTT.

The V call is TRBV6-6, the J call TRBJ2-7; 7 bases align to TRBD2. CDR3 length: 14 residues. From germline, CDR1 is MNHNY and CDR2 SVGAGI (reference sequence). Unmatched junction bases numbered 10, after V lost 6 bases and J lost 5 bases. CDR3 bases: TGTGCCAGCAGCGCCTCCGGGACTATTCACGAGCAGTACTTC. Protein: CASSASGTIHEQYF.

This clone was picked up a small number of times. The chain recombines TRBV19 with TRBJ1-4; D not resolved. With 3 bases removed from V and 4 bases from J, the gap between germline ends came to 12 bases. CDR1 LNHDA and CDR2 SQIVND come from the germline V gene (reference sequence). The CDR3 loop spans 15 amino acids. CDR3 DNA: TGTGCCAGTAGTATGGGAGAACTTCTTAATGAAAAACTGTTTTTT. It codes for CASSMGELLNEKLFF.

This clone occurred a few times. The rearrangement joins TRBV4-3 to TRBJ1-5; tentatively, D is TRBD1 (5 bases). Per the germline V gene, CDR1 is LGHNA and CDR2 is YSLEER. The CDR3 length is 14 residues. V was cut by 1 base and J by 7 bases, with 11 bases left in between. This CDR3 is CASSQVRGNQPQHF. CDR3 in DNA: TGCGCCAGCAGCCAAGTCCGGGGGAACCAGCCCCAGCATTTT.

This chain connects TRBV7-8 to TRBJ2-7; D not resolved. There are 14 residues in the CDR3. Germline CDR1 and CDR2: SGHVS and FQNEAQ. With 5 bases removed from V and 3 bases from J, the gap between germline ends came to 14 bases. The CDR3 DNA reads as TGTGCCAGCAGCCTCTTGGGCAGGCACTACGAGCAGTACTTC. It is translated as CASSLLGRHYEQYF.

The rearrangement links TRBV5-4 to TRBJ2-5; 16 nucleotides align to TRBD2. Trimming at V came to 0 bases and at J to 2 bases, leaving 1 base not matched to a gene. Germline V CDR1 and CDR2: SGHNT, YYREEE (reference sequence). The CDR3 loop spans 17 amino acids. Written as DNA, the CDR3 is TGTGCCAGCAGCTTGGCGGGACTAGCGGGGGGGCAAGAGACCCAGTACTTC. It encodes CASSLAGLAGGQETQYF.

The CDR3 protein is CASSYRRRADNQPQHF. CDR3 nucleotide sequence: TGTGCCAGCAGTTACCGCCGCAGAGCGGACAATCAGCCCCAGCATTTT. The chain carries TRBV6-6 and TRBJ1-5; D is undetermined. This CDR3 contains 16 residues. Trimming cost V 2 bases and J 3 bases, with 14 bases left between them. The germline V gene has CDR1 MNHNY and CDR2 SVGAGI (reference sequence).

In this sample, this clone turned up a few times. The chain carries TRBV19 and TRBJ2-5, with TRBD1 matching 10 bases. The CDR3 is 16 amino acids. J was trimmed by 1 base and V by 5 bases; bases with no gene match: 7. Germline V gene sequence: CDR1 LNHDA, CDR2 SQIVND (reference sequence). CDR3 loop: CASSFAGTGVQETQYF. The CDR3 bases are TGTGCCAGTAGTTTCGCCGGGACAGGGGTCCAAGAGACCCAGTACTTC.

The chain employs TRBV7-9 and TRBJ2-5; TRBD2 matches at 10 bases. The J call is uncertain, as TRBJ2-7 better fits the DNA end. CDR3 length: 14 amino acids. CDR1 SEHNR and CDR2 FQNEAQ come from the germline V gene (reference sequence). The CDR3 DNA is TGTGCCAGCAGCCCTAGCGGGGGAGGCTACGAGCAGTACTTC. Its protein is CASSPSGGGYEQYF.

This clone was counted only a few times. The V gene is TRBV6-1, the J gene TRBJ2-7; TRBD2 is a possible D gene (6 bases). The CDR3 spans 16 residues. Trimming removed 2 bases at V and 1 base at J, with 15 bases between. CDR1 MNHNS and CDR2 SASEGT come from the germline V gene. The CDR3 loop reads CASSEMGGMRSYEQYF. In nucleotides, the CDR3 is TGTGCCAGCAGTGAAATGGGGGGAATGAGGTCCTACGAGCAGTACTTC.

The chain combines TRBV5-1 with TRBJ1-2; the D is unclear. CDR1 and CDR2 from the germline V gene are SGHRS and YFSETQ. Trimming pared 0 bases from V and 5 bases from J, leaving 14 bases between. The length of the CDR3 is 15 residues. In DNA, the CDR3 is TGCGCCAGCAGCTTGGCCAGCGGAGAGGCTTATGGCTACACCTTC. Translation: CASSLASGEAYGYTF. Combining the CDR3 with reference TRBV5-1 and TRBJ1-2 gives the whole variable domain KAGVTQTPRYLIKTRGQQVTLSCSPISGHRSVSWYQQTPGQGLQFLFEYFSETQRNKGNFPGRFSGRQFSNSRSEMNVSTLELGDSALYLCASSLASGEAYGYTFGSGTRLTVV.